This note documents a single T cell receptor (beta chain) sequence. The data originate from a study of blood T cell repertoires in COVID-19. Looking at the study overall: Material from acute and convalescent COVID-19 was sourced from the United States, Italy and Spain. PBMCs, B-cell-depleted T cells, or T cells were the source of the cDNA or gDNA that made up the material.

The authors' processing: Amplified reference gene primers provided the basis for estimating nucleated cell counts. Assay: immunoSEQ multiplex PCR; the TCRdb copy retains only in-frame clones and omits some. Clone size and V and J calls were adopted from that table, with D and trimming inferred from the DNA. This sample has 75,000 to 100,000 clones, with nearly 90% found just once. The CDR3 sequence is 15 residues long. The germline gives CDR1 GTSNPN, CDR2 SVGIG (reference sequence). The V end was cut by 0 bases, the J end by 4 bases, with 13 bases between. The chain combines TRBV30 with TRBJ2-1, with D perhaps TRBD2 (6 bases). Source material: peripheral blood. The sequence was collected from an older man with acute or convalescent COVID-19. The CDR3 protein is CAWSVRAGSYNEQFF. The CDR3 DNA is TGTGCCTGGAGTGTGAGGGCGGGGAGTTACAATGAGCAGTTCTTC.